This T cell receptor beta chain comes out of a study of blood T cell repertoires in COVID-19. This CDR3 has 18 amino acids. V trimming: 3 bases; J trimming: 5 bases; junction bases outside the gene matches: 15. CDR1 is SEHNR and CDR2 is FQNEAQ in the germline V gene (reference sequence). Using immunoSEQ multiplex PCR, the repertoire was profiled, and TCRdb retains in-frame clones only, with some absent. The sample shows some 150,000 clones, 86% of them seen only once. Material for sequencing was peripheral blood. The chain has TRBV7-9 and TRBJ1-4; 7 positions agree with TRBD1. The receptor's source is a woman aged 55 to 70 with acute or convalescent COVID-19. The CDR3 DNA reads as TGTGCCAGCAGCTTGCGGTCTACAGGGGCCCTGGGAAATGAAAAACTGTTTTTT. Translating gives CASSLRSTGALGNEKLFF.